What follows are 7 T cell receptor beta chains derived from one specimen sequenced in a study of T cell responses to AZD1222 COVID-19 vaccine. The table came from immunoSEQ multiplex PCR; TCRdb's copy has only in-frame clones and leaves some out. This sample has about 94,000 clones; nearly 90% occur once, and the top ten carry about an eighth. Material: peripheral blood, obtained on day 0 of AZD1222 vaccination. All receptors derive from an adult in good health.

The chain employs TRBV28 and TRBJ1-1; TRBD1 is a possible D gene (5 bases). Germline V CDR1 and CDR2: MDHEN, SYDVKM. The CDR3 runs to 16 residues. V gave up 5 bases and J gave up 5 bases, with 21 bases separating them. The CDR3 sequence: CASSTGTSAWGTEAFF. The CDR3 DNA is TGTGCCAGCAGTACCGGGACTTCGGCTTGGGGAACTGAAGCTTTCTTT.

The chain recombines TRBV7-9 with TRBJ1-6; 8 bases match TRBD1. This CDR3 has 14 amino acids. The germline V gene encodes CDR1 SEHNR and CDR2 FQNEAQ (reference sequence). The J segment lost 9 bases and the V segment lost 4 bases, leaving 5 bases of the junction unmatched. The CDR3 spells CASSSTGGGSPLHF. CDR3 bases: TGTGCCAGCAGCTCTACAGGGGGAGGTTCACCCCTCCACTTT.

The chain carries TRBV15 and TRBJ2-5; D possibly corresponds to TRBD1 (6 bases). The germline V gene has CDR1 LNHNV and CDR2 YYDKDF (reference sequence). CDR3 size: 12 residues. Trimming shortened V by 4 bases and J by 13 bases, and 16 bases separated the two germline ends. The CDR3 bases are TGTGCCACCAGCATATCCGGGACACCAACGTACTTC. This encodes CATSISGTPTYF.

The chain uses TRBV6-6 and TRBJ1-5; D unclear. The CDR3 extends over 16 amino acids. The V end was cut by 6 bases, the J end by 4 bases, with 19 bases between. Per germline, CDR1 MNHNY and CDR2 SVGAGI (reference sequence). CDR3 DNA: TGTGCCAGCAGCCCGCTACGTCGGCGAGGGAATCAGCCCCAGCATTTT. Encoded protein: CASSPLRRRGNQPQHF.

This clone was found once. The chain combines TRBV15 with TRBJ1-6, with D hard to call. The germline V gene has CDR1 LNHNV and CDR2 YYDKDF (reference sequence). With 4 bases removed from V and 4 bases from J, the gap between germline ends came to 11 bases. The CDR3 spans 15 residues. CDR3 sequence (DNA): TGTGCCACCAGCAAACAGCGAGATTATAATTCACCCCTCCACTTT. Protein sequence: CATSKQRDYNSPLHF. Full variable domain (outside the CDR3, taken from reference TRBV15 and TRBJ1-6): DAMVIQNPRYQVTQFGKPVTLSCSQTLNHNVMYWYQQKSSQAPKLLFHYYDKDFNNEADTPDNFQSRRPNTSFCFLDIRSPGLGDTAMYLCATSKQRDYNSPLHFGNGTRLTVT.

V and J are TRBV12-3 or TRBV12-4 and TRBJ1-4; TRBD1 aligns across 7 bases. V dropped 3 bases and J dropped 13; count of bases not matched to a gene: 5. The CDR3 totals 12 residues. The CDR3 loop reads CASSLGQGGLFF. Written as DNA, the CDR3 is TGTGCCAGCAGTTTGGGCCAGGGGGGACTGTTTTTT.

The chain combines TRBV4-3 with TRBJ2-3, with 11 bases lining up with TRBD2. Germline assignment: CDR1 LGHNA and CDR2 YSLEER. The CDR3 runs to 17 residues. With 0 bases clipped from V and 2 bases from J, the junction kept 4 bases outside the gene matches. The CDR3 protein is CASSQDTSGGLTDTQYF. The CDR3 bases are TGCGCCAGCAGCCAAGATACTAGCGGGGGACTCACAGATACGCAGTATTTT.